What follows are 11 T cell receptor beta chains derived from one specimen sequenced in a study of cytomegalovirus exposure and HLA in healthy donors. Using immunoSEQ multiplex PCR, the repertoire was profiled, and TCRdb retains in-frame clones only, with some absent. The table records 110,000 or so clones, around 89% of them present only once. Material: PBMCs. The receptor set was obtained from a man younger than 35 in good health and CMV-seronegative.

This chain links TRBV6-1 with TRBJ2-1; D is perhaps TRBD2 (5 bases). The CDR3 has 14 amino acids. Trimming cost V 8 bases and J 4 bases, with 15 bases left between them. CDR1 and CDR2 (germline): MNHNS, SASEGT. In nucleotides, the CDR3 is TGTGCCAGCGACCTACGGGGAATTTACAATGAGCAGTTCTTC. Encoded protein: CASDLRGIYNEQFF.

This chain joins TRBV11-3 and TRBJ1-4; possibly TRBD1 for D (5 bases). The CDR3 length is 16 residues. Germline V gene data show CDR1 as SGHNT and CDR2 as YENEEA. V dropped 4 bases and J dropped 8 bases, with 20 bases sitting between them. The CDR3 loop is CASSSPLTDGNEKLFF. The DNA for the CDR3 is TGTGCCAGCAGCTCTCCCCTGACAGACGGTAACGAAAAACTGTTTTTT.

The chain combines TRBV19 with TRBJ1-5; TRBD1 aligns across 8 bases. V lost 7 bases to trimming and J lost 4 bases; unmatched junction nucleotides: 15. The CDR3 consists of 17 residues. Germline V lookup: CDR1 LNHDA, CDR2 SQIVND (reference sequence). The chain's CDR3 is CASKRQGPRSSNQPQHF. DNA of the CDR3: TGTGCCAGTAAAAGACAGGGGCCGAGATCATCAAATCAGCCCCAGCATTTT.

CDR3 amino acids: CSASSGNTIYF. CDR3 nucleotides: TGCAGTGCCTCCTCTGGAAACACCATATATTTT. The gene calls are TRBV20-1 and TRBJ1-3; D gene ambiguous. The CDR3 extends over 11 amino acids. V dropped 6 bases and J dropped 0 bases, with 3 bases sitting between them. Germline CDR1 DFQATT, CDR2 SNEGSKA (reference sequence).

The chain recombines TRBV5-6 with TRBJ1-1; tentative D call: TRBD1 (5 bases). This CDR3 spans 15 amino acids. V was trimmed by 3 bases and J by 5 bases, leaving 17 bases between them. Germline values: CDR1 SGHDT, CDR2 YYEEEE. CDR3 DNA sequence: TGTGCCAGCAGCTATTTCTCGGGGGAGCGAACTGAAGCTTTCTTT. Translated: CASSYFSGERTEAFF.

The V call is TRBV29-1, the J call TRBJ2-5, with TRBD1 identical over 8 bases. CDR1 SQVTM and CDR2 ANQGSEA come from the germline V gene. Losses at the gene ends were 7 bases for V and 1 base for J; bases not matched to a gene: 5. The CDR3 is 13 amino acids. The CDR3 DNA is TGCAGCGCTGGAGGGACAGGCCAAGAGACCCAGTACTTC. This sequence encodes CSAGGTGQETQYF. Using reference TRBV29-1 and TRBJ2-5 for the parts outside the CDR3, the full variable domain is SAVISQKPSRDICQRGTSLTIQCQVDSQVTMMFWYRQQPGQSLTLIATANQGSEATYESGFVIDKFPISRPNLTFSTLTVSNMSPEDSSIYLCSAGGTGQETQYFGPGTRLLVL.

CDR3 DNA sequence: TGTGCCAGCAGCTTAGAACTTTCCTACGAGCAGTACTTC. It is translated as CASSLELSYEQYF. The chain combines TRBV11-3 with TRBJ2-7; D unclear. Per the germline V gene, CDR1 is SGHNT and CDR2 is YENEEA. V shed 0 bases and J shed 1 base, with 4 bases lying between them. This CDR3 region has 13 residues.

J is TRBJ2-2 and V is TRBV5-1; possible D gene TRBD1, 6 bases. Trimming stripped 5 bases from V and 3 bases from J, with 11 bases between. Germline CDR1 is SGHRS and CDR2 is YFSETQ. This CDR3 region has 14 residues. DNA of the CDR3: TGCGCCAGCAGAGGACAGCTCGACACCGGGGAGCTGTTTTTT. It is translated as CASRGQLDTGELFF.

The J gene is TRBJ2-2, the V gene TRBV13, with D possibly matching TRBD2 (6 bases). Germline V lookup: CDR1 PRHDT, CDR2 FYEKMQ (reference sequence). Trimming left V 10 bases short and J 0 bases short, with 12 bases between. The CDR3 covers 14 residues. The CDR3 coding sequence is TGTGCCACCAGGGCGGGGCCGAACACCGGGGAGCTGTTTTTT. Its protein is CATRAGPNTGELFF.

V and J are TRBV2 and TRBJ2-7; 12 bases line up with TRBD2. Germline-derived CDR1 and CDR2 are SNHLY and FYNNEI. Trimming cost V 0 bases and J 3 bases; bases outside gene matches: 9. The CDR3 length is 18 residues. In DNA form, the CDR3 reads TGTGCCAGCAGTGAAGCGTATCTAGCGGGAGGGTCCGGCTACGAGCAGTACTTC. Protein product: CASSEAYLAGGSGYEQYF.

CDR3 sequence (DNA): TGTGCCAGTAGTATAACCAGGTACACCGGGGAGCTGTTTTTT. It is translated as CASSITRYTGELFF. This rearrangement joins TRBV19 to TRBJ2-2; D unclear. This CDR3 spans 14 amino acids. Germline CDR1 is LNHDA and CDR2 is SQIVND (reference sequence). The ends were cut back, 2 bases at V and 3 bases at J, with 7 bases in the middle. Looking up the rest from reference TRBV19 and TRBJ2-2 gives the full variable domain: DGGITQSPKYLFRKEGQNVTLSCEQNLNHDAMYWYRQDPGQGLRLIYYSQIVNDFQKGDIAEGYSVSREKKESFPLTVTSAQKNPTAFYLCASSITRYTGELFFGEGSRLTVL.